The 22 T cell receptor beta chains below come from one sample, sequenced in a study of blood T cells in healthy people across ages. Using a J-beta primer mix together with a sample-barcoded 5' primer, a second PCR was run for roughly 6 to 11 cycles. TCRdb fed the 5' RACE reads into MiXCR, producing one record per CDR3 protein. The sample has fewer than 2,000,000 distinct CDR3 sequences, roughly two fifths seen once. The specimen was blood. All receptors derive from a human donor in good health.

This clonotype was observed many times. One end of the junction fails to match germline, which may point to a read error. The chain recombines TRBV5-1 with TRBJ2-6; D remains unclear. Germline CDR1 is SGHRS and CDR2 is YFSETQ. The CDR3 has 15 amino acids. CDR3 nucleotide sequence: TGTGCCAGCAGCTTAGTAGTCTCTGGGGCCAACGTCCTGACTTTC. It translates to CASSLVVSGANVLTF.

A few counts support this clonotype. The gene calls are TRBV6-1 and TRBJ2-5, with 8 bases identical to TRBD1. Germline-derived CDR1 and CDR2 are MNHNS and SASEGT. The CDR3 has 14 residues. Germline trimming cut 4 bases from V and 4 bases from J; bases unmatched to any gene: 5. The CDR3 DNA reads TGTGCCAGCAGTGGGGCAGGGGGCCGAGAGACCCAGTACTTC. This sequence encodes CASSGAGGRETQYF.

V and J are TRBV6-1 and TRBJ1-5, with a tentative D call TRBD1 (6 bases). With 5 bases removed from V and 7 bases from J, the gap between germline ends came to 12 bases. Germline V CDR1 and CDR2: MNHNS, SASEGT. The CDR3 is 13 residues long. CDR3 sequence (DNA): TGTGCCAGCAGTAACAGGGTCGGCCAGCCCCAGCATTTT. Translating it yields CASSNRVGQPQHF.

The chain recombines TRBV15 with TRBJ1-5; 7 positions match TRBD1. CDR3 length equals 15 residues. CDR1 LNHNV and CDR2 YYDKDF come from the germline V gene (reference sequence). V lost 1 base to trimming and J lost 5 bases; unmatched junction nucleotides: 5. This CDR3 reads CATSRVGTDDQPQHF. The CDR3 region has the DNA TGTGCCACCAGCAGAGTTGGGACAGATGATCAGCCCCAGCATTTT.

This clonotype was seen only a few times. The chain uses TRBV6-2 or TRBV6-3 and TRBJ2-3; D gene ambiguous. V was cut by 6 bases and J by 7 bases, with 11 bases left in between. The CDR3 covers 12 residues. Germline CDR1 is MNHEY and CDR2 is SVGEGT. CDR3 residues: CASSCQGYTQYF. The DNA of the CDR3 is TGTGCCAGCAGCTGTCAAGGGTATACGCAGTATTTT.

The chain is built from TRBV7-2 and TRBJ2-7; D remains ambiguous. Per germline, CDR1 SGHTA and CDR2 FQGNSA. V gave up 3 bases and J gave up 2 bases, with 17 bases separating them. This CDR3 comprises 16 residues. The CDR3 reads CASSLLGTGIPYEQYF. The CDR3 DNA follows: TGTGCCAGCAGCTTGTTGGGTACCGGAATCCCCTACGAGCAGTACTTC.

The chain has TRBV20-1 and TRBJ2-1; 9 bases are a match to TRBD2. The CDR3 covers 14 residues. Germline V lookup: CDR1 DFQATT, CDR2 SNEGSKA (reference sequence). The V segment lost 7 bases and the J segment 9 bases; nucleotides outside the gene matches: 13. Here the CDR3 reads CSGRPGLASREQFF. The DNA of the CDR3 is TGCAGTGGCCGCCCGGGACTAGCCTCCCGTGAGCAGTTCTTC.

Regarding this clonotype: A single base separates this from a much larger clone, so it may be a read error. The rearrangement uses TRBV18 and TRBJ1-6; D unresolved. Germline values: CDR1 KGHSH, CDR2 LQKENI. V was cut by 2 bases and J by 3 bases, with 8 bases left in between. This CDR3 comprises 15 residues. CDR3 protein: CASSPTQFYNSPLHF. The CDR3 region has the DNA TGTGCCAGCTCACCAACTCAGTTCTATAATTCACCCCTCCACTTT. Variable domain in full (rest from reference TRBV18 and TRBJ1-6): NAGVMQNPRHLVRRRGQEARLRCSPMKGHSHVYWYRQLPEEGLKFMVYLQKENIIDESGMPKERFSAEFPKEGPSILRIQQVVRGDSAAYFCASSPTQFYNSPLHFGNGTRLTVT.

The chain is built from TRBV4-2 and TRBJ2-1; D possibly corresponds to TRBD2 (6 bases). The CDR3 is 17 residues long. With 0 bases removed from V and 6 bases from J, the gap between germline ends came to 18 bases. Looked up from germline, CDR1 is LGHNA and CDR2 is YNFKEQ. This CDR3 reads CASSQDSGPPEGNEQFF. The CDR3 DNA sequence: TGTGCCAGCAGCCAAGATTCCGGGCCTCCGGAGGGCAATGAGCAGTTCTTC.

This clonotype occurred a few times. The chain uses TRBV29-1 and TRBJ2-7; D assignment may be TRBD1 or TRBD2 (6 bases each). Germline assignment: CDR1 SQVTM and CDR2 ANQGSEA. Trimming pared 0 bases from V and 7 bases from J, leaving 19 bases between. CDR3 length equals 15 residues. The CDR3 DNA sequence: TGCAGCGTTGAAGATCAGCAAGGAACAGGGAGGGAGCAGTACTTC. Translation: CSVEDQQGTGREQYF.

The DNA of the CDR3 is TGTGCCAGCAGTTACTTTTGGCGCCGCCCGGGACGGGGAATCGAGCAGTTCTTC. It translates to CASSYFWRRPGRGIEQFF. This rearrangement joins TRBV6-2 or TRBV6-3 to TRBJ2-1, with D perhaps given as TRBD1 or TRBD2 (5 bases each). The CDR3 has 18 amino acids. Germline CDR1 reads MNHEY; CDR2 reads SVGEGT. V dropped 1 base and J dropped 10 bases, with 26 bases sitting between them.

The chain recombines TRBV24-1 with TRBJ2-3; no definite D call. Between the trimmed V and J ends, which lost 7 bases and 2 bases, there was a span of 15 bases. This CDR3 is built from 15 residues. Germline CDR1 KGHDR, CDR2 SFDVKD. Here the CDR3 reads CATRAGLRNTDTQYF. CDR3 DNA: TGTGCCACCAGAGCTGGCCTCCGGAACACAGATACGCAGTATTTT.

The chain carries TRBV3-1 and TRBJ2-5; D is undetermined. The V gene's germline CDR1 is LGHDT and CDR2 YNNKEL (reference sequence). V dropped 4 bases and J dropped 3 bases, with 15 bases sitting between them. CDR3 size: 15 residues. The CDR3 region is CASSPGLHPEETQYF. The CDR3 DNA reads TGTGCCAGCAGCCCCGGCCTCCACCCTGAAGAGACCCAGTACTTC.

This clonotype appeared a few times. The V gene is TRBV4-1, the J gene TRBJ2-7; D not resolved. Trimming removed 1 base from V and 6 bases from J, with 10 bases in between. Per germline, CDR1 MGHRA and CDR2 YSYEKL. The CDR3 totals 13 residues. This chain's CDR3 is CASSQVLPGEQYF. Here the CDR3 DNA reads TGCGCCAGCAGCCAAGTCTTACCGGGCGAGCAGTACTTC.

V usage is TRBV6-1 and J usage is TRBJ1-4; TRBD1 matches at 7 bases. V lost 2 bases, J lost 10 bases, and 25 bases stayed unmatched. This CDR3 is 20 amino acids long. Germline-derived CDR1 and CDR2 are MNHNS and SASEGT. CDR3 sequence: CASSERLLGQALNDRGKLFF. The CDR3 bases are TGTGCCAGCAGTGAAAGACTGTTAGGACAGGCACTTAATGATCGTGGAAAACTGTTTTTT.

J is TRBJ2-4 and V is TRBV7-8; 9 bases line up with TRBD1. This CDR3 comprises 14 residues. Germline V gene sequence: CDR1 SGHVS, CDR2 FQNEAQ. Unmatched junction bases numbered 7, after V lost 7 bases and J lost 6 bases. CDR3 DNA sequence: TGTGCCAGCACCATTCCGGGACAGGGAAACATTCAGTACTTC. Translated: CASTIPGQGNIQYF.

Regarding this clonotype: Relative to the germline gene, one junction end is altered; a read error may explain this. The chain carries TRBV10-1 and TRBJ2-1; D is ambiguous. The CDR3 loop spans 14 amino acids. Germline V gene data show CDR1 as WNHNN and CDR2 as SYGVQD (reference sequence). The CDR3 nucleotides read TGCGCCAGCAGTTTACGACCCTCTCACAATGAGCATTTCTTC. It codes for CASSLRPSHNEHFF.

The CDR3 reads CASRAGGGNTGELFF. The CDR3 DNA sequence: TGTGCCAGCAGGGCTGGCGGGGGGAACACCGGGGAGCTGTTTTTT. The V call is TRBV28, the J call TRBJ2-2, with TRBD2 matching 7 bases. Germline loops: CDR1 MDHEN, CDR2 SYDVKM. This CDR3 spans 15 amino acids. V lost 6 bases to trimming and J lost 1 base; unmatched junction nucleotides: 5.

The CDR3 region is CASSSREAQETQYF. CDR3 sequence (DNA): TGTGCCAGCAGTTCCCGAGAGGCACAAGAGACCCAGTACTTC. The chain couples TRBV28 to TRBJ2-5; unclear D gene. Trimming stripped 4 bases from V and 2 bases from J, with 11 bases between. The CDR3 has 14 amino acids. Per the germline V gene, CDR1 is MDHEN and CDR2 is SYDVKM.

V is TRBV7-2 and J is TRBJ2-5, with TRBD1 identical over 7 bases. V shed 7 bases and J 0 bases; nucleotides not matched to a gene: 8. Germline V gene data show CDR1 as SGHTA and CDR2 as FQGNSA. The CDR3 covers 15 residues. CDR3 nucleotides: TGTGCCAGCAACTCCCGGACAGGCCACCAAGAGACCCAGTACTTC. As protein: CASNSRTGHQETQYF.

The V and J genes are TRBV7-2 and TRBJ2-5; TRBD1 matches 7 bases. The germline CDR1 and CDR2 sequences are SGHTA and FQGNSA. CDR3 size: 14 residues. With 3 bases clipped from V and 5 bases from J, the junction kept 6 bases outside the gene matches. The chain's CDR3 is CASSFHRGMETQYF. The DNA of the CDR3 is TGTGCCAGCAGCTTTCACAGGGGAATGGAGACCCAGTACTTC.

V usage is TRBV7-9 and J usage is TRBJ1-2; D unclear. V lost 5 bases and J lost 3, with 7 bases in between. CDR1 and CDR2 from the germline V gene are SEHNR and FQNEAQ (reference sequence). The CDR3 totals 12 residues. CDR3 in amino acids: CASSEYDYGYTF. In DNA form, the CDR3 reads TGTGCCAGCAGCGAGTATGACTATGGCTACACCTTC.